This T cell receptor beta chain was sequenced during a study of blood T cell repertoires in COVID-19. Study context: Sites in the United States, Italy and Spain provided acute and convalescent COVID-19 samples. T cells, B-cell-depleted T cells, or PBMCs provided the cDNA or gDNA that served as material.

J gave up 4 bases and V 4 bases, and 10 bases lay outside the gene matches. Germline V lookup: CDR1 SGHRS, CDR2 YFSETQ. The CDR3 runs 15 residues. As originally analysed: The assay estimated nucleated cells by amplifying reference gene primers. Profiling relied on immunoSEQ multiplex PCR, and the TCRdb table lists in-frame clones only, not all of them. V and J calls and clone size are those listed in that table; D and trimming were worked out from the DNA. This table holds some 65,000 clones, more than 90% found once. Sequencing was done on a sample of peripheral blood. This TCR came from a man in his 60s with acute or convalescent COVID-19. The chain has TRBV5-1 and TRBJ1-2; 7 bases are shared with TRBD1. Written as DNA, the CDR3 is TGCGCCAGCAGCCTACCGGGACAGACCATCTATGGCTACACCTTC. It yields the protein CASSLPGQTIYGYTF.